This is a list of T cell receptor beta chains from one sample in a study of blood T cell repertoires in COVID-19. Generated by immunoSEQ multiplex PCR, the TCRdb table keeps only in-frame clones and is missing some. The repertoire holds nearly 110,000 clones, with 65% to 80% as singletons. The sample taken for sequencing was peripheral blood. The receptors come from a man aged 70 or older with acute or convalescent COVID-19. Both conserved end residues are trimmed from each CDR3. Each record gives: V gene, J gene, CDR3 length, CDR3 protein.

TRBV14	TRBJ2-2	16	ASSPYGWDSANTGELF
TRBV10-3	TRBJ2-7	16	AISITNSGQGGFYEQY
TRBV23-1	TRBJ2-1	12	ASSRRQGKDEQF
TRBV25-1	TRBJ1-1	12	ASSEWGGGTEAF
TRBV18	TRBJ1-6	12	ASSPTGTNSPLH
TRBV7-2	TRBJ2-5	15	ASSKRTGPYLQETQY
TRBV5-6	TRBJ2-5	11	ASSREPPETQY
TRBV7-9	TRBJ1-2	12	ASSTSGDSYGYT
TRBV10-3	TRBJ1-2	14	AISESGVGSNYGYT
TRBV7-2	TRBJ1-5	13	ASSFWPGADQPQH
TRBV6-5	TRBJ1-2	11	ASSYRQNYGYT
TRBV9	TRBJ1-2	11	ASSVALGGGYT
TRBV19	TRBJ1-2	16	ASSIRATGFDLGYGYT
TRBV4-3	TRBJ2-3	14	ASSPLASGDTDTQY
TRBV13	TRBJ1-3	12	ASSLGRAGNTIY
TRBV7-2	TRBJ2-7	13	ASSLERLETYEQY
TRBV24-1	TRBJ2-3	14	ATSDWTGGSTDTQY
TRBV7-8	TRBJ2-1	12	ASSRGASYNEQF
TRBV5-1	TRBJ2-5	13	ASSWGQGPSETQY
TRBV11-2	TRBJ2-3	10	ASSPTTDTQY
TRBV5-1	TRBJ1-6	13	ASSPTAGNNSPLH
TRBV5-6	TRBJ2-2	15	ASSLGLAGANTGELF
TRBV19	TRBJ1-2	13	ASSMPRIANYGYT
TRBV9	TRBJ2-1	15	ASSVEIAGASRNEQF
TRBV4-1	TRBJ1-5	14	ASSQDDPRGGQPQH
TRBV2	TRBJ2-7	14	ASSEAGWPRGYEQY
TRBV6-2/TRBV6-3	TRBJ2-7	12	ASSSPDNSYEQY
TRBV28	TRBJ1-1	13	ASSFHSPPNTEAF
TRBV4-3	TRBJ1-5	15	ASSQDIGQVGAQPQH
TRBV28	TRBJ1-2	13	AGKGGGSGDYGYT
TRBV11-3	TRBJ2-2	13	ASSPAGTNTGELF
TRBV5-6	TRBJ2-2	10	ASSPGAGELF
TRBV2	TRBJ2-5	10	ASRGLDETQY
TRBV3-1/TRBV3-2	TRBJ1-1	12	ASSYGQVGQEAF
TRBV11-2	TRBJ1-5	13	ASSLDTSRGQPQH
TRBV21-1	TRBJ1-5	14	ASSKDTRRYYQPQH
TRBV29-1	TRBJ2-3	11	SVDSSPTDTQY
TRBV6-6	TRBJ2-3	11	ASSLQGPDTQY
TRBV5-4	TRBJ2-7	13	ASSYGQLGSYEQY
TRBV9	TRBJ2-1	13	ASSVGSGGAEEQF